This entry concerns a single T cell receptor beta chain. Antigen: not known. These data come from a study of T cell responses to AZD1222 COVID-19 vaccine. Assay: immunoSEQ multiplex PCR; the TCRdb copy retains only in-frame clones and omits some. This table holds around 59,000 clones, about 91% found once. Both about-4-week and about-12-week second-dose recipients were combined. Study-level results: Spike-specific TCR breadth and depth both grew after two AZD1222 doses. Clonal diversity may have been underestimated, and the donors were mostly white British, with more females than males.

This specimen consisted of peripheral blood, obtained 28 days after the second AZD1222 dose. This clonotype was sampled from an adult who received the AZD1222 COVID-19 vaccine.

CDR3: CASSEDSYTGELFF. Here the CDR3 DNA reads TGCGCCAGCAGTGAGGACTCTTACACCGGGGAGCTGTTTTTT. This chain connects TRBV10-1 to TRBJ2-2; D gene uncertain. This CDR3 region has 14 residues. From germline, CDR1 is WNHNN and CDR2 SYGVQD (reference sequence). Trimming removed 2 bases at V and 3 bases at J, with 7 bases between.